What follows are 23 T cell receptor beta chains derived from one specimen sequenced in a study of human thymus T cells. TCRdb's table, derived via immunoSEQ multiplex PCR, lists solely in-frame clones and lacks some. This repertoire shows about 60,000 clones, approximately 95% found once; its top ten account for roughly 5.7%. Sample: blood. Receptors were obtained from a boy under three years old with a congenital heart defect but otherwise immunologically healthy.

The chain employs TRBV10-2 and TRBJ2-3; no reliable D call. The CDR3 length is 12 residues. Between the trimmed V and J ends, which lost 6 bases and 2 bases, there was a span of 6 bases. Germline loops: CDR1 WSHSY, CDR2 SAAADI. The CDR3 region is CASSPATDTQYF. The CDR3 region has the DNA TGCGCCAGCAGCCCCGCCACAGATACGCAGTATTTT.

The chain links TRBV6-9 to TRBJ2-1; D perhaps matches TRBD2 (5 bases). CDR1 is MNHGY and CDR2 is SVAAGI in the germline V gene. Trimming took off 11 bases at V and 10 bases at J, with 30 bases between the two ends. The CDR3 is 16 residues long. The CDR3 sequence: CAAQMETAASREEQFF. CDR3 nucleotide sequence: TGTGCCGCCCAAATGGAAACCGCCGCGAGCCGGGAAGAGCAGTTCTTC.

V is TRBV10-3 and J is TRBJ1-2; 8 bases are shared with TRBD1. The CDR3 consists of 16 residues. Germline CDR1 is ENHRY and CDR2 is SYGVKD. The ends lost 6 bases at V and 4 bases at J; junction bases unmatched: 13. The CDR3 sequence: CAISQRTGRGSYGYTF. The CDR3 DNA sequence: TGTGCCATCAGCCAAAGGACAGGGAGAGGTAGCTATGGCTACACCTTC.

The rearrangement joins TRBV28 to TRBJ2-7; TRBD2 matches 10 bases. Germline CDR1 and CDR2: MDHEN and SYDVKM. This CDR3 contains 15 residues. V was pared by 4 bases and J by 1 base, with 4 bases of the junction left unmatched. The CDR3 bases are TGTGCCAGCAGTTACATAGCGGGAGGATCCTACGAGCAGTACTTC. Translating it yields CASSYIAGGSYEQYF.

The rearrangement joins TRBV13 to TRBJ1-6; possible D gene TRBD1, 5 bases. The V end lost 3 bases, the J end lost 0 bases, and 9 bases lay between the germline ends. The germline V gene encodes CDR1 PRHDT and CDR2 FYEKMQ (reference sequence). CDR3 length: 16 amino acids. This chain's CDR3 is CASSLGLSSYNSPLHF. CDR3 bases: TGTGCCAGCAGCTTGGGACTGAGCTCCTATAATTCACCCCTCCACTTT.

The chain couples TRBV29-1 to TRBJ2-5; tentatively, D is TRBD2 (6 bases). Germline V gene sequence: CDR1 SQVTM, CDR2 ANQGSEA. The ends were cut back, 4 bases at V and 1 base at J, with 7 bases in the middle. This CDR3 spans 12 amino acids. CDR3 amino acids: CSVGSGQETQYF. For the CDR3, the DNA is TGCAGCGTTGGTAGCGGCCAAGAGACCCAGTACTTC. Looking up the rest from reference TRBV29-1 and TRBJ2-5 gives the full variable domain: SAVISQKPSRDICQRGTSLTIQCQVDSQVTMMFWYRQQPGQSLTLIATANQGSEATYESGFVIDKFPISRPNLTFSTLTVSNMSPEDSSIYLCSVGSGQETQYFGPGTRLLVL.

The rearrangement links TRBV27 to TRBJ1-1; tentatively, D is TRBD1 (6 bases). The V end lost 5 bases, the J end lost 8 bases, and 15 bases lay between the germline ends. The CDR3 length is 13 residues. Germline-derived CDR1 and CDR2 are MNHEY and SMNVEV (reference sequence). The CDR3 sequence is CASSLQGSMEAFF. The CDR3 nucleotides read TGTGCCAGCAGTCTCCAGGGGTCTATGGAAGCTTTCTTT.

V usage is TRBV29-1 and J usage is TRBJ1-5; the match to TRBD1 covers 9 bases. The V gene's germline CDR1 is SQVTM and CDR2 ANQGSEA. There are 13 residues in the CDR3. After removal of 5 bases from V and 7 bases from J, the junction contained 6 bases not matched to a gene. CDR3 loop: CSVLQGAGQPQHF. CDR3 bases: TGCAGCGTTTTACAGGGGGCCGGGCAGCCCCAGCATTTT.

CDR3 nucleotides: TGCGCCAGCAGCTTGGAGGTTTGGCAGGACCCCTCCTACGAGCAGTACTTC. Amino acid sequence: CASSLEVWQDPSYEQYF. The genes are TRBV5-1 and TRBJ2-7, with D uncertain. Per germline, CDR1 SGHRS and CDR2 YFSETQ. CDR3 length equals 17 residues. V was cut by 0 bases and J by 0 bases, with 16 bases left in between.

This sequence joins TRBV7-2 and TRBJ2-3, with D possibly matching TRBD2 (7 bases). CDR3 size: 16 residues. Germline assignment: CDR1 SGHTA and CDR2 FQGNSA. The V end lost 0 bases, the J end lost 1 base, and 11 bases lay between the germline ends. Here the CDR3 reads CASSLAGGRGTDTQYF. In nucleotides, the CDR3 is TGTGCCAGCAGCTTAGCGGGGGGGCGGGGCACAGATACGCAGTATTTT.

CDR3 DNA sequence: TGCGCCAGCAGCCAGGGGGCGAGTAATCAGCCCCAGCATTTT. It yields the protein CASSQGASNQPQHF. The rearrangement joins TRBV4-1 to TRBJ1-5, with D possibly matching TRBD1 (6 bases). The CDR3 runs 14 residues. Trimming stripped 3 bases from V and 4 bases from J, with 10 bases between. Germline V gene lookup returns CDR1 MGHRA and CDR2 YSYEKL.

In its sample, this clone was seen once. The genes are TRBV5-5 and TRBJ1-5; 7 positions agree with TRBD1. The germline CDR1 and CDR2 sequences are SGHKS and YYEKEE (reference sequence). CDR3 size: 14 residues. V was pared by 4 bases and J by 1 base, with 2 bases of the junction left unmatched. CDR3 residues: CASSPTGSNQPQHF. The CDR3 coding sequence is TGTGCCAGCAGCCCGACAGGGAGCAATCAGCCCCAGCATTTT.

The gene calls are TRBV30 and TRBJ2-7, with TRBD1 matching over 8 bases. Germline V CDR1 and CDR2: GTSNPN, SVGIG (reference sequence). Losses at the gene ends were 4 bases for V and 2 bases for J; bases not matched to a gene: 4. CDR3 length equals 13 residues. As DNA, the CDR3 is TGTGCCTGGACCGGGACAGGAACCTACGAGCAGTACTTC. Encoded protein: CAWTGTGTYEQYF.

V gene TRBV5-8 combines with J gene TRBJ2-1; 8 bases align to TRBD2. The germline V gene encodes CDR1 SGHTS and CDR2 YDEGEE. The ends lost 0 bases at V and 0 bases at J; junction bases unmatched: 5. This CDR3 is built from 17 residues. CDR3 nucleotides: TGTGCCAGCAGCTTGGGGATCCTAGCGGGCTCCTACAATGAGCAGTTCTTC. Amino acid sequence: CASSLGILAGSYNEQFF.

The rearrangement uses TRBV4-1 and TRBJ2-5, with TRBD1 matching 10 bases. The CDR3 spans 15 residues. The ends lost 4 bases at V and 5 bases at J; junction bases unmatched: 7. Germline CDR1 MGHRA, CDR2 YSYEKL. The CDR3 DNA is TGCGCCAGCAGCCGGGCCGGGACAGGGGACGAGACCCAGTACTTC. Its translation is CASSRAGTGDETQYF.

This chain uses TRBV7-2 with TRBJ2-7; TRBD2 is a possible D gene (6 bases). This CDR3 region has 14 residues. The V end lost 1 base, the J end lost 4 bases, and 11 bases lay between the germline ends. Germline CDR1 reads SGHTA; CDR2 reads FQGNSA. The CDR3 sequence is CASSLGASAYEQYF. The CDR3 DNA sequence: TGTGCCAGCAGCTTAGGGGCTAGCGCGTACGAGCAGTACTTC.

The chain carries TRBV6-1 and TRBJ2-2; TRBD2 agrees at 12 bases. This CDR3 has 15 amino acids. With 10 bases clipped from V and 7 bases from J, the junction kept 10 bases outside the gene matches. Looked up from germline, CDR1 is MNHNS and CDR2 is SASEGT. The CDR3 region is CATQIWTSGVGELFF. Here the CDR3 DNA reads TGTGCCACCCAGATATGGACTAGCGGGGTCGGGGAGCTGTTTTTT.

The chain recombines TRBV5-1 with TRBJ2-3, with 10 bases identical to TRBD2. The junction had 8 bases not matched to a gene; V was cut back by 3 bases and J by 1 base. The CDR3 runs to 17 residues. Germline V gives CDR1 SGHRS, CDR2 YFSETQ. The CDR3 is CASSSRVAGGGTDTQYF. DNA for the CDR3: TGCGCCAGCAGCTCCCGGGTAGCGGGAGGTGGCACAGATACGCAGTATTTT.

This sequence joins TRBV6-6 and TRBJ1-6; TRBD1 aligns across 7 bases. The V and J ends lost 5 bases and 7 bases, in that order; junction bases with no gene match: 8. CDR1 and CDR2 (germline): MNHNY, SVGAGI (reference sequence). This CDR3 spans 15 amino acids. The CDR3 protein is CASSPQGTANSPLHF. The CDR3 DNA reads as TGTGCCAGCAGTCCCCAAGGGACAGCGAATTCACCCCTCCACTTT.

The V and J genes are TRBV13 and TRBJ2-7, with TRBD2 identical over 8 bases. CDR1 PRHDT and CDR2 FYEKMQ come from the germline V gene (reference sequence). V gave up 5 bases and J gave up 5 bases; unmatched junction bases: 8. CDR3 length equals 14 residues. The CDR3 region has the DNA TGTGCCAGCAGCCCGAGCGGGAGTCTCAACGAGCAGTACTTC. Its protein is CASSPSGSLNEQYF.

The gene calls are TRBV19 and TRBJ1-1; D possibly corresponds to TRBD1 (6 bases). Germline V gives CDR1 LNHDA, CDR2 SQIVND (reference sequence). The V end was cut by 6 bases, the J end by 7 bases, with 21 bases between. CDR3 length: 15 residues. The CDR3 DNA follows: TGTGCCAGTAGCCACGGACAGCTATTCCCCCTTGAAGCTTTCTTT. Translated: CASSHGQLFPLEAFF.

CDR3: CASSLRIATNEKLFF. The CDR3 bases are TGTGCCAGCAGTTTGAGGATTGCAACTAATGAAAAACTGTTTTTT. This rearrangement joins TRBV28 to TRBJ1-4, with D uncertain. The CDR3 contains 15 residues. The germline CDR1 and CDR2 sequences are MDHEN and SYDVKM. Trimming cost V 3 bases and J 0 bases, with 8 bases left between them.

The CDR3 region is CASSLSGVNQPQHF. In DNA, the CDR3 is TGTGCCAGCAGCTTGTCAGGGGTTAATCAGCCCCAGCATTTT. This chain joins TRBV5-4 and TRBJ1-5; D may be TRBD1 (6 bases). V was shortened by 1 base and J by 4 bases, with 9 bases between the two germline ends. There are 14 residues in the CDR3. The germline gives CDR1 SGHNT, CDR2 YYREEE (reference sequence).